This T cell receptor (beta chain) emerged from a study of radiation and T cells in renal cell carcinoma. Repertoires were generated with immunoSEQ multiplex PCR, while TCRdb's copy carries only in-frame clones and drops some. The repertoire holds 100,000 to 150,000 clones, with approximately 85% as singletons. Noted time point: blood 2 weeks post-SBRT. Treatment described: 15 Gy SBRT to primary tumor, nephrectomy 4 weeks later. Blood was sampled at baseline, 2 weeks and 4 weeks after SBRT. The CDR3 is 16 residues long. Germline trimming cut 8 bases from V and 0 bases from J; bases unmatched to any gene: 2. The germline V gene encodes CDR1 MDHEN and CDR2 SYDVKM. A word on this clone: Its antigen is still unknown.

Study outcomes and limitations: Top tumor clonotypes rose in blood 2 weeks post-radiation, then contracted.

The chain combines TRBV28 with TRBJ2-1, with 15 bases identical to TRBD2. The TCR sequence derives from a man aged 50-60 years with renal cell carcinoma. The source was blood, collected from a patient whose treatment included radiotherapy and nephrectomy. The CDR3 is CASGLAGGPSYNEQFF. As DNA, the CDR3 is TGTGCCAGCGGACTAGCGGGAGGGCCCTCCTACAATGAGCAGTTCTTC.